A selection of T cell receptor beta chains follows, all from one sample in a study of OX40 agonist ivuxolimab in advanced cancers. This table comes from immunoSEQ multiplex PCR, and its TCRdb copy is limited to in-frame clones, with some not included. This sample has about 76,000 clones, with roughly 85% found just once. The input for sequencing was CD4+ or CD8+ T cells sorted from blood, taken in a trial of the OX40 agonist ivuxolimab. These receptors were obtained from an adult with an advanced solid tumor such as melanoma, head and neck, liver or kidney cancer. CDR3s include the opening cysteine and the closing phenylalanine or tryptophan. A D gene is named only where the DNA matches it firmly. Only part of the rows carry a size: once, few, many, or a class if the clone is expanded.

v_call	d_call	clone_size	cdr3_length	j_call	cdr3_nt	cdr3_aa
TRBV7-2	TRBD2	NA	14	TRBJ2-1	TGTGCCAGCAGCTCGGGACTAGCCAACAATGAGCAGTTCTTC	CASSSGLANNEQFF
TRBV6-5	NA	NA	14	TRBJ2-2	NA	CASRVPFGAGELFF
TRBV5-1	NA	NA	13	TRBJ2-7	TGCGCCAGCAGCCCAGGGGTCGACAACGAGCAGTACTTC	CASSPGVDNEQYF
TRBV5-4	TRBD1	NA	16	TRBJ2-1	TGTGCCAGCAGCTCCTCTGACAGGGCTAGCTACAATGAGCAGTTCTTC	CASSSSDRASYNEQFF
TRBV5-1	NA	few	12	TRBJ1-2	TGCGCCAGCAGCCGAACAGCTGATGGCTACACCTTC	CASSRTADGYTF
TRBV9	TRBD1	once	15	TRBJ1-2	TGTGCCAGCAGCGTAGCTTGGGACAGCCTCTATGGCTACACCTTC	CASSVAWDSLYGYTF
TRBV9	NA	NA	16	TRBJ2-3	TGTGCCAGCAGCGCCCTAGCTAGAGCTAGCACAGATACGCAGTATTTT	CASSALARASTDTQYF
TRBV2	TRBD1	NA	13	TRBJ2-1	TGTGCCAGCAGCCACCCAGGGGGCAATGAGCAGTTCTTC	CASSHPGGNEQFF
TRBV7-2	NA	NA	13	TRBJ1-5	TGTGCCAGCAGCTTATTAGGTCCTCAGCCCCAGCATTTT	CASSLLGPQPQHF
TRBV5-1	NA	NA	16	TRBJ2-2	TGCGCCAGCAGTACCAATCCAGGGCCGAACACCGGGGAGCTGTTTTTT	CASSTNPGPNTGELFF
TRBV5-4	NA	NA	17	TRBJ1-1	TGTGCCAGCAGCTTGGCGTTGGGATGGTCGGGGAACACTGAAGCTTTCTTT	CASSLALGWSGNTEAFF
TRBV9	NA	NA	14	TRBJ2-3	TGTGCCAGCAGCGCTACGGACCGCACAGATACGCAGTATTTT	CASSATDRTDTQYF
TRBV6-1	NA	NA	13	TRBJ1-2	TGTGCCAGCAGTGATTCACCATATCATGGCTACACCTTC	CASSDSPYHGYTF
TRBV9	TRBD1	NA	16	TRBJ2-4	TGTGCCAGCAGCCCCGGGACAGGACTCCTCAAAAACATTCAGTACTTC	CASSPGTGLLKNIQYF
TRBV6-6	TRBD1	NA	15	TRBJ1-2	TGTGCCAGCAGACCCGGGGAGGGGGCGGACTATGGCTACACCTTC	CASRPGEGADYGYTF
TRBV4-2	NA	once	17	TRBJ2-2	TGTGCCAGCAGCCAGGGTTTCATCAGGGCTAGCACCGGGGAGCTGTTTTTT	CASSQGFIRASTGELFF
TRBV19	NA	NA	14	TRBJ1-2	TGTGCCAGTAGTATAGTTGCAGGGGTTTATGGCTACACCTTC	CASSIVAGVYGYTF
TRBV5-8	NA	NA	16	TRBJ1-1	TGTGCCAGCAGCTCGGGGGGCACTACCATGAACACTGAAGCTTTCTTT	CASSSGGTTMNTEAFF
TRBV19	TRBD1	NA	13	TRBJ2-5	TGTGCCAGTAGTGACAGGGGAGGAGAGACCCAGTACTTC	CASSDRGGETQYF
TRBV7-3	NA	NA	13	TRBJ2-7	TGTGCCAGCAGCACCGCTGACGGATACGAGCAGTACTTC	CASSTADGYEQYF
TRBV9	TRBD1	NA	14	TRBJ1-2	TGTGCCAGCAGCGTTACAGGGGGCGTTGTTGGCTACACCTTC	CASSVTGGVVGYTF